This note documents a single TCR beta chain sequence. Its antigen is as yet unknown. Germline V CDR1 and CDR2: LGHNA, YSLEER. Trimming removed 1 base at V and 0 bases at J, with 4 bases between. This CDR3 comprises 15 residues. This sample was included in a study of T-cell memory formation after mild COVID-19. It was 5'RACE with constant-segment primers that produced the TCR alpha and TCR beta cDNA libraries, which carried sample barcodes and UMIs. MiXCR was run by TCRdb on the 5' RACE reads, yielding one entry per CDR3 protein. This sample has under 200,000 distinct CDR3 sequences, with 11% found just once. Study results and limitations: Mainly in CM and EM were contracting CD4+ clones; CD8+ were in EMRA. The second-wave clones peaking on day 37 were not confirmed as SARS-CoV-2-specific. Within pre-infection memory, some responding clones were found, suggesting cross-reactive memory joined.

The specimen sequenced was PBMCs or a T cell subset sorted from them (not recorded which). The TCR comes from a man between 18 and 35 years old who had mild COVID-19 (a few samples of this study predate the infection). Cell type and time point are not known. The gene calls are TRBV4-3 and TRBJ2-6; D gene ambiguous. CDR3 loop: CASSQAASGANVLTF. DNA of the CDR3: TGCGCCAGCAGCCAAGCTGCCTCTGGGGCCAACGTCCTGACTTTC.